Each of the 30 T cell receptor beta chains below was sequenced from the same sample in a study of patients and donors after allogeneic stem cell transplantation (dated by TCRdb to 2018 to 2021). Receptors were amplified or captured by RT-PCR. TCRdb shows the sequencer as NextSeq 550. TCRdb itself trimmed the public reads at Q25 with fastp, ran MiXCR and retained productive beta chains. CDR3 protein duplicates are merged, each entry listing the most common genes and DNA. Present in this sample are 900,000 to 1,000,000 distinct CDR3 sequences, about 20% of which were seen just once. The ten most abundant clones make up 5% to 7.5% of the sample. The sample comprised blood, either unsorted or a sorted T cell fraction (not recorded which). These receptors came from a human donor who was either an allogeneic HSCT recipient or a stem cell or donor lymphocyte infusion donor (not recorded which). It is not recorded whose cells these are; they may come from a transplant donor.

The V call is TRBV18, the J call TRBJ2-7; 7 bases map to TRBD2. Germline CDR1 KGHSH, CDR2 LQKENI. Germline trimming cut 1 base from V and 0 bases from J; bases unmatched to any gene: 6. The length of the CDR3 is 16 residues. CDR3 sequence reads: CASSPLGEGSSYEQYF. CDR3 DNA: TGTGCCAGCTCACCACTTGGGGAGGGGAGCTCCTACGAGCAGTACTTC.

The rearrangement uses TRBV7-9 and TRBJ2-1; perhaps TRBD2 as D (6 bases). This CDR3 has 15 residues. Per germline, CDR1 SEHNR and CDR2 FQNEAQ (reference sequence). V was pared by 3 bases and J by 0 bases, with 9 bases between. This CDR3 reads CASSFFSGSYNEQFF. The CDR3 DNA sequence: TGTGCCAGCAGCTTCTTTAGCGGCTCCTACAATGAGCAGTTCTTC.

This clonotype was detected many times. The V and J genes are TRBV5-1 and TRBJ2-1, with D hard to call. V shed 2 bases and J shed 6 bases, with 12 bases lying between them. Germline values: CDR1 SGHRS, CDR2 YFSETQ. This CDR3 is built from 14 residues. The CDR3 reads CASSFAGRSNEQFF. CDR3 sequence (DNA): TGCGCCAGCAGCTTCGCCGGACGGAGCAATGAGCAGTTCTTC. Full variable domain (remainder filled in from reference TRBV5-1 and TRBJ2-1): KAGVTQTPRYLIKTRGQQVTLSCSPISGHRSVSWYQQTPGQGLQFLFEYFSETQRNKGNFPGRFSGRQFSNSRSEMNVSTLELGDSALYLCASSFAGRSNEQFFGPGTRLTVL.

The table lists this clonotype with a few counts. The CDR3 region has the DNA TGTGCCAGCAGCTTAACGACCGGGGGGCCCTACAATGAGCAGTTCTTC. Translating it yields CASSLTTGGPYNEQFF. This chain connects TRBV7-2 to TRBJ2-1, with TRBD2 as a possible D gene (7 bases). Germline V gene sequence: CDR1 SGHTA, CDR2 FQGNSA. The CDR3 sequence is 16 residues long. V was trimmed by 2 bases and J by 2 bases, leaving 13 bases between them. The complete variable domain, with remaining parts taken from reference TRBV7-2 and TRBJ2-1, reads GAGVSQSPSNKVTEKGKDVELRCDPISGHTALYWYRQSLGQGLEFLIYFQGNSAPDKSGLPSDRFSAERTGGSVSTLTIQRTQQEDSAVYLCASSLTTGGPYNEQFFGPGTRLTVL.

The chain carries TRBV5-1 and TRBJ1-2, with D unclear. This CDR3 contains 13 residues. V was clipped by 4 bases and J by 8 bases, with 15 bases between them. Looked up from germline, CDR1 is SGHRS and CDR2 is YFSETQ. Here the CDR3 DNA reads TGCGCCAGCAGCCCGGACGGCGGTCGGGGCTACACCTTC. This gives the protein CASSPDGGRGYTF.

V and J are TRBV29-1 and TRBJ2-7; D is perhaps TRBD1 (5 bases). The CDR3 sequence is 11 residues long. Germline assignment: CDR1 SQVTM and CDR2 ANQGSEA. V gave up 6 bases and J gave up 1 base, with 7 bases separating them. The CDR3 spells CSVTGSYEQYF. CDR3 sequence (DNA): TGCAGCGTCACAGGTTCCTACGAGCAGTACTTC.

This clonotype turned up a few times. V and J are TRBV3-1 and TRBJ1-3; 7 bases are a match to TRBD1. This CDR3 contains 18 residues. Germline V gene lookup returns CDR1 LGHDT and CDR2 YNNKEL (reference sequence). Germline trimming cut 5 bases from V and 0 bases from J; bases unmatched to any gene: 13. Here the CDR3 reads CASSYTLLGQISGNTIYF. The CDR3 DNA follows: TGTGCCAGCAGCTATACCTTACTGGGACAGATCTCTGGAAACACCATATATTTT.

CDR3 DNA sequence: TGTGCCACCAGTGATCAACTCGGAGGGGAGCAGTTCTTC. Protein sequence: CATSDQLGGEQFF. The chain links TRBV24-1 to TRBJ2-1; maybe TRBD2 (6 bases). Germline V gene data show CDR1 as KGHDR and CDR2 as SFDVKD. The CDR3 has 13 amino acids. V was clipped by 3 bases and J by 10 bases, with 12 bases between them.

This chain uses TRBV20-1 with TRBJ2-2, with D possibly TRBD2 on 6 matching bases. Germline-derived CDR1 and CDR2 are DFQATT and SNEGSKA (reference sequence). The CDR3 is 15 residues long. V was pared by 4 bases and J by 1 base, with 13 bases between. The CDR3 here is CSATKPGVNTGELFF. CDR3 nucleotide sequence: TGCAGTGCTACCAAGCCGGGGGTGAACACCGGGGAGCTGTTTTTT.

This chain uses TRBV10-3 with TRBJ2-7; TRBD1 might be the D (5 bases). The CDR3 runs to 15 residues. CDR1 and CDR2 from the germline V gene are ENHRY and SYGVKD. V shed 6 bases and J shed 3 bases, with 18 bases lying between them. CDR3 loop: CAIRETRAGNYEQYF. DNA of the CDR3: TGTGCCATCAGAGAGACACGGGCAGGGAACTACGAGCAGTACTTC.

This clonotype was seen ten or more times. V usage is TRBV29-1 and J usage is TRBJ2-7, with D unresolved. The CDR3 is 13 residues long. Per the germline V gene, CDR1 is SQVTM and CDR2 is ANQGSEA. The V end lost 7 bases, the J end lost 3 bases, and 16 bases lay between the germline ends. This CDR3 is CSGCVVRNYEQYF. The CDR3, as DNA: TGCAGCGGGTGCGTGGTTCGCAACTACGAGCAGTACTTC.

This clonotype was detected ten times or more. The chain employs TRBV20-1 and TRBJ1-3; maybe TRBD1 (6 bases). Germline assignment: CDR1 DFQATT and CDR2 SNEGSKA (reference sequence). This CDR3 spans 15 amino acids. Trimming took off 7 bases at V and 0 bases at J, with 16 bases between the two ends. CDR3 in amino acids: CSVRKGVLSGNTIYF. The CDR3 DNA reads TGCAGTGTCCGTAAGGGGGTCCTCTCTGGAAACACCATATATTTT.

This clonotype was seen repeatedly, ten times or more. This chain joins TRBV7-2 and TRBJ2-1, with TRBD1 matching 7 bases. CDR1 is SGHTA and CDR2 is FQGNSA in the germline V gene. The CDR3 is 16 residues long. With 7 bases clipped from V and 3 bases from J, the junction kept 12 bases outside the gene matches. The CDR3 protein is CASTKVGAGGYNEQFF. The CDR3 DNA sequence: TGTGCCAGCACTAAGGTGGGGGCAGGGGGCTACAATGAGCAGTTCTTC.

This clonotype was counted ten times or more. V is TRBV6-5 and J is TRBJ2-3; D call uncertain. The germline V and J ends were trimmed by 0 bases and 4 bases, with 2 bases remaining between them. The germline V gene encodes CDR1 MNHEY and CDR2 SVGAGI. This CDR3 has 12 residues. The CDR3 DNA is TGTGCCAGCAGTTACTCACCAGATACGCAGTATTTT. The encoded protein is CASSYSPDTQYF.

This clonotype was counted between two and nine times. The chain couples TRBV2 to TRBJ2-3, with D perhaps TRBD1 or TRBD2 (6 bases each). The germline V and J ends were trimmed by 2 bases and 0 bases, with 9 bases remaining between them. Germline V CDR1 and CDR2: SNHLY, FYNNEI. This CDR3 is built from 15 residues. The CDR3 DNA reads TGTGCCAGCAGTGAACGGGGGCGTAGCACAGATACGCAGTATTTT. Its protein is CASSERGRSTDTQYF.

This clonotype was counted a few times. The chain combines TRBV12-3 or TRBV12-4 with TRBJ1-1; possibly TRBD1 for D (5 bases). This CDR3 comprises 10 residues. Trimming pared 8 bases from V and 7 bases from J, leaving 8 bases between. CDR3 sequence: CASGGYEAFF. DNA for the CDR3: TGTGCCAGCGGGGGGTATGAAGCTTTCTTT.

The CDR3 DNA follows: TGTGCCAGCAGCTCGAAACCATTTCTTAGCTCCTACAATGAGCAGTTCTTC. Its protein product is CASSSKPFLSSYNEQFF. The chain combines TRBV11-2 with TRBJ2-1, with D unclear. The CDR3 runs to 17 residues. V dropped 4 bases and J dropped 0 bases, with 16 bases sitting between them. Germline-derived CDR1 and CDR2 are SGHAT and FQNNGV.

This clonotype showed up many times. The rearrangement joins TRBV30 to TRBJ1-1; 7 bases line up with TRBD1. CDR1 and CDR2 (germline): GTSNPN, SVGIG (reference sequence). The J segment lost 12 bases and the V segment lost 0 bases, leaving 4 bases of the junction unmatched. The CDR3 consists of 11 residues. The DNA of the CDR3 is TGTGCCTGGAGTGTATACAGGGGATCTTTCTTT. Translated, it gives CAWSVYRGSFF.

The genes are TRBV4-1 and TRBJ2-2; TRBD2 matches 11 bases. From germline, CDR1 is MGHRA and CDR2 YSYEKL. CDR3 length: 17 amino acids. After removal of 5 bases from V and 5 bases from J, the junction contained 10 bases not matched to a gene. Written as DNA, the CDR3 is TGCGCCAGCAGCGAATTTACTAGCGGGAGTTTAACCGGGGAGCTGTTTTTT. This encodes CASSEFTSGSLTGELFF.

The rearrangement joins TRBV12-3 or TRBV12-4 to TRBJ1-5; D is perhaps TRBD1 (6 bases). This CDR3 has 14 residues. V lost 3 bases to trimming and J lost 4 bases, with 10 bases between them. The CDR3 reads CASSFGQTNQPQHF. The CDR3 DNA is TGTGCCAGCAGTTTCGGACAGACTAATCAGCCCCAGCATTTT.

This clonotype occurred a few times. This chain links TRBV30 with TRBJ1-3; unclear D gene. V gave up 5 bases and J gave up 0 bases, with 8 bases separating them. Per germline, CDR1 GTSNPN and CDR2 SVGIG (reference sequence). CDR3 size: 13 residues. The CDR3 sequence: CAWGGSSGNTIYF. The CDR3 coding sequence is TGTGCCTGGGGCGGAAGCTCTGGAAACACCATATATTTT.

To note about this clonotype: Germline and junction disagree at one end, which may indicate a read error. V usage is TRBV7-7 and J usage is TRBJ1-1, with TRBD1 matching over 7 bases. The CDR3 is made up of 17 amino acids. Germline values: CDR1 SSHAT, CDR2 FNYEAQ (reference sequence). As DNA, the CDR3 is TGTGCTAGCAGCCGACATCGACAGGGTACATCGGACACTGAAGCTTTCTTT. Protein sequence: CASSRHRQGTSDTEAFF.

The rearrangement joins TRBV9 to TRBJ2-1; no reliable D call. V was cut by 3 bases and J by 10 bases, with 11 bases left in between. The germline CDR1 and CDR2 sequences are SGDLS and YYNGEE. The CDR3 runs 12 residues. As DNA, the CDR3 is TGTGCCAGCAGCGCCTCACCCGGGGAGCAGTTCTTC. Translation gives CASSASPGEQFF.

V is TRBV4-3 and J is TRBJ2-1; TRBD2 aligns across 7 bases. The CDR3 spans 15 residues. V lost 1 base to trimming and J lost 8 bases; unmatched junction nucleotides: 8. Germline V gene data show CDR1 as LGHNA and CDR2 as YSLEER. CDR3 residues: CASSQVNSGRDEQFF. Here the CDR3 DNA reads TGCGCCAGCAGCCAAGTAAACAGTGGGAGGGATGAGCAGTTCTTC.

Ten or more counts support this clonotype. The chain employs TRBV28 and TRBJ2-7; D may match TRBD1 or TRBD2 (5 bases each). The V end lost 6 bases, the J end lost 4 bases, and 16 bases lay between the germline ends. The germline V gene encodes CDR1 MDHEN and CDR2 SYDVKM. The CDR3 totals 14 residues. The CDR3 coding sequence is TGTGCCAGCAGCCTGGGGACGGCGGGTTACGAGCAGTACTTC. This encodes CASSLGTAGYEQYF.

This clonotype was recorded a few times. This rearrangement joins TRBV29-1 to TRBJ2-5, with 11 bases lining up with TRBD2. Trimming took 7 bases from V and 3 from J; bases not matched to a gene: 7. CDR1 and CDR2 (germline): SQVTM, ANQGSEA. This CDR3 has 14 residues. The CDR3 is CSASGTSGKETQYF. CDR3 bases: TGCAGCGCATCCGGGACTAGCGGCAAAGAGACCCAGTACTTC.

The gene calls are TRBV12-3 or TRBV12-4 and TRBJ2-1, with TRBD2 matching 13 bases. The CDR3 extends over 17 amino acids. V lost 7 bases, J lost 7 bases, and 13 bases stayed unmatched. This CDR3 is CASNLSGTSGKRNEQFF. The CDR3 DNA sequence: TGTGCCAGCAACCTTTCCGGGACTAGCGGGAAAAGGAATGAGCAGTTCTTC.

In its sample, this clonotype was seen a few times. The chain carries TRBV20-1 and TRBJ1-4, with 7 bases lining up with TRBD1. CDR1 DFQATT and CDR2 SNEGSKA come from the germline V gene (reference sequence). The length of the CDR3 is 14 residues. V lost 6 bases and J lost 5; bases outside the gene matches: 9. The CDR3: CSASQPGQNEKLFF. The CDR3 coding sequence is TGCAGTGCCTCGCAACCGGGACAGAATGAAAAACTGTTTTTT.

The chain recombines TRBV6-2 or TRBV6-3 with TRBJ2-3, with D perhaps TRBD2 (6 bases). CDR3 size: 19 residues. Germline CDR1 reads MNHEY; CDR2 reads SVGEGT. Trimming removed 3 bases from V and 2 bases from J, with 24 bases in between. The DNA of the CDR3 is TGTGCCAGCAGTTATTGGACCACGAGGACTACCCCTAACACAGATACGCAGTATTTT. This sequence encodes CASSYWTTRTTPNTDTQYF.

The chain joins TRBV10-3 to TRBJ1-1; no clear D gene. Trimming took off 2 bases at V and 5 bases at J, with 6 bases between the two ends. The CDR3 is 12 amino acids. CDR1 and CDR2 (germline): ENHRY, SYGVKD. CDR3 nucleotide sequence: TGTGCCATCAGTGAGGTGGGGACTGAAGCTTTCTTT. Translating it yields CAISEVGTEAFF.